The rows below give T cell receptor beta chains drawn from one sample of a study of blood T cells in healthy people across ages. TCRdb reprocessed the 5' RACE reads via MiXCR and lists one record per CDR3 protein. The sample holds 1.5 million to 2 million distinct CDR3 sequences, 28% seen once. The sequenced sample consisted of blood. These receptor sequences come from a woman between 25 and 40 years old in good health. Both conserved end residues are part of each CDR3. Fields, in order: J gene, V gene, clone size, D gene, CDR3 DNA, CDR3 protein. The D gene is left open where the match is weak. Size tells how often a clone was seen (once, few, many) or the class of an expanded clone, and some rows leave it out.

j_call: TRBJ2-1; v_call: TRBV3-1; clone_size: few; d_call: -; cdr3_nt: TGTGCCAGCAGCCCAAACGGCCTTAAGAATGAGCAGTTCTTC; cdr3_aa: CASSPNGLKNEQFF
j_call: TRBJ2-3; v_call: TRBV2; clone_size: -; d_call: -; cdr3_nt: TGTGCCAGCTCCGGGCAGGGTGTTCCAGATACGCAGTATTTT; cdr3_aa: CASSGQGVPDTQYF
j_call: TRBJ2-7; v_call: TRBV5-1; clone_size: -; d_call: -; cdr3_nt: TGCGCCAGCAATGCTGACGGCTACAAGCAGTACTTC; cdr3_aa: CASNADGYKQYF
j_call: TRBJ1-4; v_call: TRBV28; clone_size: few; d_call: TRBD1; cdr3_nt: TGTGCCAGCAGTATACAGGGGCGCGAAAAACTGTTTTTT; cdr3_aa: CASSIQGREKLFF
j_call: TRBJ2-7; v_call: TRBV29-1; clone_size: many; d_call: -; cdr3_nt: TGCAGCGTGCGACCTGATCACTACGAGCAGTACTTC; cdr3_aa: CSVRPDHYEQYF
j_call: TRBJ2-1; v_call: TRBV27; clone_size: once; d_call: -; cdr3_nt: TGTGCCAGCAGTTTATCGATGGGACGTAATGAGCAGTTCTTC; cdr3_aa: CASSLSMGRNEQFF
j_call: TRBJ2-7; v_call: TRBV28; clone_size: many; d_call: TRBD2; cdr3_nt: TGTGCCAGTGGGACGACTAGCGGAACCTACGAGCAGTACTTC; cdr3_aa: CASGTTSGTYEQYF
j_call: TRBJ2-7; v_call: TRBV4-1; clone_size: many; d_call: TRBD1; cdr3_nt: TGCGCCAGCAGCCAAGAAGGGACAGAAGGGCTCTACGAGCAGTACTTC; cdr3_aa: CASSQEGTEGLYEQYF
j_call: TRBJ2-3; v_call: TRBV12-3/TRBV12-4; clone_size: few; d_call: -; cdr3_nt: TGTGCCAGCAGTTCCACCGGGACTGGGGACACAGATACGCAGTATTTT; cdr3_aa: CASSSTGTGDTDTQYF
j_call: TRBJ2-1; v_call: TRBV15; clone_size: -; d_call: -; cdr3_nt: TGTGCCACCAGCAGAGAGGGAAGAGGCTCCTACAATGAGCAGTTCTTC; cdr3_aa: CATSREGRGSYNEQFF
j_call: TRBJ1-5; v_call: TRBV2; clone_size: few; d_call: -; cdr3_nt: TGTGCCAGCACGTCTAACGGGGGAAGAAATCAGCCCCAGCATTTT; cdr3_aa: CASTSNGGRNQPQHF
j_call: TRBJ1-6; v_call: TRBV7-2; clone_size: few; d_call: TRBD1; cdr3_nt: TGTGCCAGCAGCCGGACAGGGTTCGGGTCACCCCTCCACTTT; cdr3_aa: CASSRTGFGSPLHF
j_call: TRBJ2-1; v_call: TRBV6-2/TRBV6-3; clone_size: -; d_call: -; cdr3_nt: TGTGCCAGCAGTTACTCCGACGGGAGAAAGGGGAATGAGCAGTGCTTC; cdr3_aa: CASSYSDGRKGNEQCF
j_call: TRBJ1-6; v_call: TRBV29-1; clone_size: many; d_call: -; cdr3_nt: TGCAGCGTTGCAACGGAAAAATCCTCACCCCTCCACTTT; cdr3_aa: CSVATEKSSPLHF
j_call: TRBJ1-6; v_call: TRBV5-5; clone_size: -; d_call: -; cdr3_nt: TGTGCCAGCAGCTCGATCGGGGGGGATAATTCACCCCTCCACTTT; cdr3_aa: CASSSIGGDNSPLHF
j_call: TRBJ1-5; v_call: TRBV27; clone_size: few; d_call: -; cdr3_nt: TGTGCCAGCAGTTTAATGGGGGCGGCTCAGCCCCAGCATTTT; cdr3_aa: CASSLMGAAQPQHF
j_call: TRBJ1-1; v_call: TRBV20-1; clone_size: -; d_call: -; cdr3_nt: TGCAGTGCCATAGCGGGGTTCACTGAAGCTTTCTTT; cdr3_aa: CSAIAGFTEAFF